This paragraph covers one T cell receptor beta chain sequence. Its specificity is not known. The germline CDR1 and CDR2 sequences are SGHTS and YDEGEE. The CDR3 sequence is 15 residues long. Trimming stripped 0 bases from V and 4 bases from J, with 8 bases between. The data are from a study of T cell responses to AZD1222 COVID-19 vaccine. Study-wide results and caveats: Two AZD1222 administrations were followed by greater Spike-specific TCR breadth and depth.

TCRdb's table, derived via immunoSEQ multiplex PCR, lists solely in-frame clones and lacks some. The sample shows over 110,000 clones, roughly 92% of them seen only once. Material: peripheral blood, obtained 28 days after the second AZD1222 dose. The chain recombines TRBV5-8 with TRBJ1-6; D call uncertain. The TCR sequence derives from an adult who received the AZD1222 COVID-19 vaccine. The CDR3 here is CASSLAGSYNSPLHF. The CDR3 bases are TGTGCCAGCAGCTTGGCCGGGTCTTATAATTCACCCCTCCACTTT.